This T cell receptor (beta chain) was retrieved from a study of chemoradiotherapy in HPV16-positive cancers. Across the whole study: Candidate HPV-specific clones and shared TCR motifs came from a couple of HPV16-positive patients.

With respect to this clone: Its target is not known.

The data were produced by immunoSEQ multiplex PCR, yet TCRdb's version contains in-frame clones alone and is incomplete. Here the sample spans tens of thousands of clones, roughly nine tenths being singletons. V gave up 5 bases and J gave up 0 bases, with 12 bases separating them. Germline-derived CDR1 and CDR2 are SGHRS and YFSETQ. The CDR3 consists of 15 residues. Study outcomes and limitations: Functional assays defining HPV-specific T cells used only two HPV16-positive patients. Non-HPV-specific T cells did not expand in tumors during treatment, whereas candidate HPV-specific clones and E7-related motifs did. Better recurrence-free survival went with HPV-responsive T-cell expansion in HPV16-positive patients.

The sequencing used blood, collected from a patient who underwent chemoradiotherapy. The chain combines TRBV5-1 with TRBJ2-1, with D unresolved. This TCR derives from a human donor with HPV-associated anogenital cancer. The CDR3 sequence: CASRETGSSYNEQFF. In DNA form, the CDR3 reads TGCGCCAGCAGGGAGACGGGCAGCTCCTACAATGAGCAGTTCTTC.